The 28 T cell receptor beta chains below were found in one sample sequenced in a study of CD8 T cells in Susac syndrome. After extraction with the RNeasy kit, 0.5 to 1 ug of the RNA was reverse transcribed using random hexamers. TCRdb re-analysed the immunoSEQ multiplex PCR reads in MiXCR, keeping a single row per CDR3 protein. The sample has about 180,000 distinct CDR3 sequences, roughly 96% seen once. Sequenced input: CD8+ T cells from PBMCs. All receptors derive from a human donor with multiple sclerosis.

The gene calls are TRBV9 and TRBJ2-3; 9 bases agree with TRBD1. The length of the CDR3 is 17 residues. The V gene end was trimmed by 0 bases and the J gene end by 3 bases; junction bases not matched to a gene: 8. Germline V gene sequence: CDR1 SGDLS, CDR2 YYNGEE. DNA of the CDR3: TGTGCCAGCAGCGTAGAGGGACAGGGTCCTAGAACAGATACGCAGTATTTT. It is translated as CASSVEGQGPRTDTQYF.

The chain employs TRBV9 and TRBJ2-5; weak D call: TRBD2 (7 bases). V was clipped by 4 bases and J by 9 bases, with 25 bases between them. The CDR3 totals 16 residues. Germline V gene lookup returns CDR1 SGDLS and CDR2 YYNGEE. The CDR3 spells CASSPQNRALGGPQYF. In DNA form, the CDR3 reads TGTGCCAGCAGCCCTCAGAACAGGGCCTTGGGGGGGCCCCAGTACTTC.

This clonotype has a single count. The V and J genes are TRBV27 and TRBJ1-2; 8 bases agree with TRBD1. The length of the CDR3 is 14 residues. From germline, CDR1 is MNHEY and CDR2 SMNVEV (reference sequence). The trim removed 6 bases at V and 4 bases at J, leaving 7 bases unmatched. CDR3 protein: CASSRTGTGYGYTF. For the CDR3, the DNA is TGTGCCAGCAGCCGGACCGGGACAGGCTATGGCTACACCTTC.

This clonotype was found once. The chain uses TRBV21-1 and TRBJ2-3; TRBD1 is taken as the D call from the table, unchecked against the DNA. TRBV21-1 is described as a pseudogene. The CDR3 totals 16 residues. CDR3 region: CASSFQGTAYTDTQYF. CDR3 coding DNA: TGTGCCAGCAGCTTCCAAGGGACAGCTTACACAGATACGCAGTATTTT.

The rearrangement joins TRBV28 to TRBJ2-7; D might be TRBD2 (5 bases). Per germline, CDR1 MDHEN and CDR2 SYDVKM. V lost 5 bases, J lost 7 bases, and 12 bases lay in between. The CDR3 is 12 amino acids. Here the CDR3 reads CASSDPGFEQYF. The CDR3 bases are TGTGCCAGCAGTGATCCGGGATTTGAGCAGTACTTC.

Here the CDR3 DNA reads TGTGCCAGCAGCGTCGGGACAGGCCGAGCTAACTATGGCTACACCTTC. It yields the protein CASSVGTGRANYGYTF. V and J are TRBV9 and TRBJ1-2, with TRBD1 identical over 8 bases. The ends lost 2 bases at V and 0 bases at J; junction bases unmatched: 6. CDR1 is SGDLS, CDR2 YYNGEE, per germline. The CDR3 is 16 amino acids.

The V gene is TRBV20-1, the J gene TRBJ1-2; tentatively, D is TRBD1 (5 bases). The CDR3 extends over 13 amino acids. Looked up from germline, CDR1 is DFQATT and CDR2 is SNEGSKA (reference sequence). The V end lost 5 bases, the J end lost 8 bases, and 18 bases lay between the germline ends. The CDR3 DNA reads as TGCAGTGCTTCGGCGGGGGGTCGGGGAGGCTACACCTTC. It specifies CSASAGGRGGYTF.

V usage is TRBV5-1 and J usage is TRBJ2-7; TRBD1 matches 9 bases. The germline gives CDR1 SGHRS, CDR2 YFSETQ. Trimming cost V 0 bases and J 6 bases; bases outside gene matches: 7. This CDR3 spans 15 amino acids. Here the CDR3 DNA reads TGCGCCAGCAGCTTGGCCGGGACAGGGATACTCGAGCAGTACTTC. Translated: CASSLAGTGILEQYF.

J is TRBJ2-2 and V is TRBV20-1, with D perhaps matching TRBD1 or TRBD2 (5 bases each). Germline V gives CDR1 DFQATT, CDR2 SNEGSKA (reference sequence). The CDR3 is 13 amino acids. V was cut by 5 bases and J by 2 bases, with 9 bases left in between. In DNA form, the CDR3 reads TGCAGTGCTCCGGGGCCCAACACCGGGGAGCTGTTTTTT. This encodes CSAPGPNTGELFF.

This chain's CDR3 is CASSWAFTGELFF. In DNA, the CDR3 is TGTGCCAGCAGTTGGGCTTTCACCGGGGAGCTGTTTTTT. The chain recombines TRBV27 with TRBJ2-2; D gene unclear. V dropped 4 bases and J dropped 4 bases, with 7 bases sitting between them. CDR1 is MNHEY and CDR2 is SMNVEV in the germline V gene (reference sequence). The CDR3 is made up of 13 amino acids.

This chain's CDR3 is CASSTSGTGHYEQYF. The CDR3 DNA reads as TGTGCCAGCAGTACTTCCGGGACAGGGCACTACGAGCAGTACTTC. The chain employs TRBV27 and TRBJ2-7; the match to TRBD1 covers 9 bases. V dropped 5 bases and J dropped 3; count of bases not matched to a gene: 8. There are 15 residues in the CDR3. Looked up from germline, CDR1 is MNHEY and CDR2 is SMNVEV (reference sequence).

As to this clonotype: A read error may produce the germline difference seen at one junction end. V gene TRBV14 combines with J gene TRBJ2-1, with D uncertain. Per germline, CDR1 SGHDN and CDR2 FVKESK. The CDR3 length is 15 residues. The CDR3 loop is CASSQVLSPYDEQFF. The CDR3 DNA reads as TGTGCCAGCAGCCAAGTTCTGTCTCCCTACGATGAGCAGTTCTTC.

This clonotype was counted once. In DNA form, the CDR3 reads TGTGCCACCAGCAGTACCCGGGACGAAGGCTACAATGAGCAGTTCTTC. Translation: CATSSTRDEGYNEQFF. The rearrangement links TRBV15 to TRBJ2-1; D possibly matches TRBD1 or TRBD2 (5 bases each). The CDR3 runs to 16 residues. Germline V gene data show CDR1 as LNHNV and CDR2 as YYDKDF (reference sequence). V lost 3 bases to trimming and J lost 3 bases, with 15 bases between them.

Written as DNA, the CDR3 is TGTGCCAGCAGGAACACAGGGACCGGGGAGCTGTTTTTT. Protein: CASRNTGTGELFF. V usage is TRBV7-9 and J usage is TRBJ2-2, with D maybe TRBD1 (6 bases). V was cut by 6 bases and J by 5 bases, with 10 bases left in between. Germline V lookup: CDR1 SEHNR, CDR2 FQNEAQ (reference sequence). The CDR3 runs 13 residues.

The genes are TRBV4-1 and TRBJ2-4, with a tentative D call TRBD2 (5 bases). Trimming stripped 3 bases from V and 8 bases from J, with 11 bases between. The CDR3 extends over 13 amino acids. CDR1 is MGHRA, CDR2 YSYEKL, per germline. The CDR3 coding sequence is TGCGCCAGCAGCCATCGGACTTTCGACATTCAGTACTTC. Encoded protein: CASSHRTFDIQYF.

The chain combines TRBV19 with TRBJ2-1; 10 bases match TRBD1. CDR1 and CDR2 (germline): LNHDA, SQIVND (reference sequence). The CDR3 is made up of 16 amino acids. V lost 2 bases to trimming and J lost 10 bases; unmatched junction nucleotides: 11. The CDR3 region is CASSIPSSGTGDEQFF. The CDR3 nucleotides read TGTGCCAGTAGTATACCCTCATCCGGGACAGGGGACGAGCAGTTCTTC.

CDR3 nucleotide sequence: TGTGCCAGCAGCCCGCCCGGAACAGCGGAGTGGCAGTACTTC. It is translated as CASSPPGTAEWQYF. The chain joins TRBV5-6 to TRBJ2-7, with a weak D call TRBD2 (5 bases). CDR1 is SGHDT and CDR2 is YYEEEE in the germline V gene. With 4 bases removed from V and 9 bases from J, the gap between germline ends came to 20 bases. The CDR3 runs 14 residues.

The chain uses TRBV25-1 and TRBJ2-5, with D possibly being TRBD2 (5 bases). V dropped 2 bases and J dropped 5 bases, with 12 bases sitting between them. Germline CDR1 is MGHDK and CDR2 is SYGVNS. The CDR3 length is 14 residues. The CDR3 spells CASSELSLGETQYF. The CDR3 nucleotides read TGTGCCAGCAGTGAACTCTCACTAGGGGAGACCCAGTACTTC.

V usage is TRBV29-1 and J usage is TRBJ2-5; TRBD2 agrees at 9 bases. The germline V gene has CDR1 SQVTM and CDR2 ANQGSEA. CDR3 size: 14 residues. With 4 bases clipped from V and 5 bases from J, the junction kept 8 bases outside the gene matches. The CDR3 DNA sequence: TGCAGCGTTGTACCTAGCGGGGATCAGGAGACCCAGTACTTC. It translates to CSVVPSGDQETQYF. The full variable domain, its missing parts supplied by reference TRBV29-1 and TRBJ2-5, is SAVISQKPSRDICQRGTSLTIQCQVDSQVTMMFWYRQQPGQSLTLIATANQGSEATYESGFVIDKFPISRPNLTFSTLTVSNMSPEDSSIYLCSVVPSGDQETQYFGPGTRLLVL.

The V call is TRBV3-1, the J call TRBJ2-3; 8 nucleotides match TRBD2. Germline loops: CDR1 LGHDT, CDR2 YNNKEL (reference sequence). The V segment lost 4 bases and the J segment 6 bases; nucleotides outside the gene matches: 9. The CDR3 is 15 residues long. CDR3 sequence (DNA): TGTGCCAGCAGCCGAAGCGGGGGTCTTACTGATACGCAGTATTTT. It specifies CASSRSGGLTDTQYF.

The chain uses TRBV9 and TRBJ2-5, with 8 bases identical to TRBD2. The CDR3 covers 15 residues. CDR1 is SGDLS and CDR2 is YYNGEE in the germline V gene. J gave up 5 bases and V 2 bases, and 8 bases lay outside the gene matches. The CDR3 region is CASSVRTSYGETQYF. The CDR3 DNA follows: TGTGCCAGCAGCGTCAGGACTAGCTACGGGGAGACCCAGTACTTC.

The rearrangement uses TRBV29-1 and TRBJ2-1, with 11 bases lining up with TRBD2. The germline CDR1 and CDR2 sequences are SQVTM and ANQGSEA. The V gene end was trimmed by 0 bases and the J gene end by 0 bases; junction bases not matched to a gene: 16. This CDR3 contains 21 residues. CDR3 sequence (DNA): TGCAGCGTTGAAGATCCCATGAGGCTAGCGGGGGGAGAAAGCTCCTACAATGAGCAGTTCTTC. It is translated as CSVEDPMRLAGGESSYNEQFF.

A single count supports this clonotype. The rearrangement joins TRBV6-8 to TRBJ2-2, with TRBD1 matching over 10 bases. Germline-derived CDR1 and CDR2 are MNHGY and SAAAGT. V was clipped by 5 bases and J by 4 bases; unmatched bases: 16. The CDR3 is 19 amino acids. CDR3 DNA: TGTGCCAGCAGTGGACAGGGGGAAAGCAACTTCCCTTCCACCGGGGAGCTGTTTTTT. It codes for CASSGQGESNFPSTGELFF.

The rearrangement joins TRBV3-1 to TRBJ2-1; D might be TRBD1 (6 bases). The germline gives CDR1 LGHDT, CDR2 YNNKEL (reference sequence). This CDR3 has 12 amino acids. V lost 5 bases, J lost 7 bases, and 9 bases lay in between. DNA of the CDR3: TGTGCCAGCAGCGGGGGCGCGAATGAGCAGTTCTTC. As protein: CASSGGANEQFF.

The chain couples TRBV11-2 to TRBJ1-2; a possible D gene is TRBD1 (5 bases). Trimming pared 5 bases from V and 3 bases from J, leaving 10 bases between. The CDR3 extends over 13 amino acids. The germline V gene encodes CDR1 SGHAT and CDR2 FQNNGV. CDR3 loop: CASSLIRDYGYTF. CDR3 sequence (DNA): TGTGCCAGCAGCCTAATCAGGGACTATGGCTACACCTTC.

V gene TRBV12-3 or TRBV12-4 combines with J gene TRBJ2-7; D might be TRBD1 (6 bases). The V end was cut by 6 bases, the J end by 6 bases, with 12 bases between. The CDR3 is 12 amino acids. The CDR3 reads CASSKKTGEQYF. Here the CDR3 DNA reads TGTGCCAGCAGCAAAAAGACAGGCGAGCAGTACTTC.

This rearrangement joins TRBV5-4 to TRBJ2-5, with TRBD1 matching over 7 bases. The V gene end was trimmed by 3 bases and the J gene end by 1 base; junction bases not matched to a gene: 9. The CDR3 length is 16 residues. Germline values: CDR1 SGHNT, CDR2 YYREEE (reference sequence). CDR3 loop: CASSWGTAILQETQYF. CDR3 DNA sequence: TGTGCCAGCAGCTGGGGGACAGCGATTCTCCAAGAGACCCAGTACTTC.

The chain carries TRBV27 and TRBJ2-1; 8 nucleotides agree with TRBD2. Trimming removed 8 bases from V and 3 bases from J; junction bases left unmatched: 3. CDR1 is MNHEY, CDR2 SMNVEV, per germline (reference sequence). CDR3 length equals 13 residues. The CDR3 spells CASRAGVYNEQFF. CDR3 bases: TGTGCCAGCCGAGCGGGAGTCTACAATGAGCAGTTCTTC.